Presented here are 24 T cell receptor beta chains from one specimen sequenced in a study of CD8 T cells in ankylosing spondylitis. A single record per CDR3 protein comes from TCRdb applying MiXCR to the 5' RACE reads. The sample yields around 340,000 distinct CDR3 sequences, 20% seen once. Sequenced sample: blood, either unsorted or a sorted T cell fraction (not recorded which). The source is a male donor with ankylosing spondylitis or in good health (not recorded which).

This chain joins TRBV27 and TRBJ2-7; 7 bases are shared with TRBD2. Germline values: CDR1 MNHEY, CDR2 SMNVEV (reference sequence). Trimming cost V 8 bases and J 0 bases; bases outside gene matches: 7. The CDR3 totals 14 residues. The CDR3 bases are TGTGCCAGCGGATGGGGAGGGGTCTCCTACGAGCAGTACTTC. Translating gives CASGWGGVSYEQYF.

The chain joins TRBV4-1 to TRBJ2-5; 11 positions match TRBD2. This CDR3 spans 17 amino acids. J was trimmed by 3 bases and V by 0 bases; bases with no gene match: 6. Per the germline V gene, CDR1 is MGHRA and CDR2 is YSYEKL. The chain's CDR3 is CASSQDWLAGGKETQYF. DNA of the CDR3: TGCGCCAGCAGCCAAGATTGGCTAGCGGGGGGAAAAGAGACCCAGTACTTC.

This clonotype has only a few counts. The chain is built from TRBV24-1 and TRBJ1-4; tentatively, D is TRBD1 (6 bases). Trimming left V 4 bases short and J 1 base short, with 21 bases between. This CDR3 has 19 amino acids. Germline V gene data show CDR1 as KGHDR and CDR2 as SFDVKD. CDR3 in amino acids: CATSERSYGGPGTNEKLFF. The CDR3 coding sequence is TGTGCCACCAGTGAACGCTCTTACGGGGGGCCTGGAACTAATGAAAAACTGTTTTTT.

This clonotype was picked up a small number of times. The V call is TRBV10-3, the J call TRBJ1-5; D is ambiguous. The CDR3 is made up of 15 amino acids. Germline V lookup: CDR1 ENHRY, CDR2 SYGVKD. With 2 bases removed from V and 0 bases from J, the gap between germline ends came to 8 bases. As DNA, the CDR3 is TGTGCCATCAGTGAGGGCGTCAATAGCAATCAGCCCCAGCATTTT. Translated, it gives CAISEGVNSNQPQHF.

This clonotype was found a few times. V usage is TRBV10-3 and J usage is TRBJ2-6, with 7 bases that match TRBD1. The length of the CDR3 is 14 residues. The V gene's germline CDR1 is ENHRY and CDR2 SYGVKD. V dropped 10 bases and J dropped 4; count of bases not matched to a gene: 7. Here the CDR3 reads CATATGSGANVLTF. The CDR3 bases are TGTGCCACCGCGACAGGGTCCGGGGCCAACGTCCTGACTTTC.

This clonotype has just a few counts. The CDR3 nucleotides read TGTGCCAGCAGTTTTCGGTGGGCGAACACCATATATTTT. It specifies CASSFRWANTIYF. The rearrangement joins TRBV12-3 or TRBV12-4 to TRBJ1-3, with D uncertain. V lost 3 bases and J 7 bases, leaving 10 bases between the germline ends. CDR3 length: 13 amino acids.

This clonotype was observed a few times. CDR3 in DNA: TGTGCCAGCAGCCCCAGAACAGGGGGCGACGGCTACACCTTC. This translates into CASSPRTGGDGYTF. This sequence joins TRBV7-9 and TRBJ1-2; TRBD1 matches at 9 bases. The V gene end was trimmed by 5 bases and the J gene end by 8 bases; junction bases not matched to a gene: 9. The CDR3 runs 14 residues. The germline gives CDR1 SEHNR, CDR2 FQNEAQ (reference sequence).

This sequence joins TRBV7-8 and TRBJ1-4; D unresolved. CDR3 length: 15 residues. Trimming took 3 bases from V and 8 from J, leaving 16 bases between them. Germline V lookup: CDR1 SGHVS, CDR2 FQNEAQ. CDR3 DNA: TGTGCCAGCAGCTTCCTGGGCTCCCAAGGGGAAAAACTGTTTTTT. Protein: CASSFLGSQGEKLFF.

The V and J genes are TRBV12-3 or TRBV12-4 and TRBJ1-1, with D unresolved. The CDR3 loop spans 12 amino acids. Trimming stripped 4 bases from V and 1 base from J, with 4 bases between. In DNA, the CDR3 is TGTGCCAGCAGTTCCGAGAACACTGAAGCTTTCTTT. It translates to CASSSENTEAFF.

V and J are TRBV9 and TRBJ2-3, with D possibly matching TRBD1 (5 bases). This CDR3 has 16 amino acids. The germline gives CDR1 SGDLS, CDR2 YYNGEE. Trimming pared 0 bases from V and 4 bases from J, leaving 15 bases between. DNA for the CDR3: TGTGCCAGCAGCGTAGAAATTCAGGGAATCGCAGATACGCAGTATTTT. Protein sequence: CASSVEIQGIADTQYF.

This clonotype has only a few counts. The gene calls are TRBV7-9 and TRBJ2-2; D gene uncertain. The CDR3 runs to 15 residues. Between the trimmed V and J ends, which lost 5 bases and 4 bases, there was a span of 14 bases. CDR1 and CDR2 (germline): SEHNR, FQNEAQ (reference sequence). The CDR3 reads CASSHDLTGTGELFF. Written as DNA, the CDR3 is TGTGCCAGCAGCCACGACTTGACGGGCACCGGGGAGCTGTTTTTT.

The chain couples TRBV11-2 to TRBJ2-2; D gene unclear. The CDR3 loop spans 15 amino acids. Germline loops: CDR1 SGHAT, CDR2 FQNNGV. Deletions cut 5 bases from V and 2 bases from J, with 12 bases between. The CDR3 loop is CASSRDHTNTGELFF. In DNA form, the CDR3 reads TGTGCCAGCAGCCGTGACCATACTAACACCGGGGAGCTGTTTTTT.

On this clonotype: The junction differs from germline at one of its ends, possibly a read error. The chain carries TRBV27 and TRBJ2-1; 8 positions match TRBD2. This CDR3 contains 14 residues. Germline assignment: CDR1 MNHEY and CDR2 SMNVEV (reference sequence). CDR3 sequence (DNA): TGTGCCAGCGCGGGACTAGTGACATACAATGAGCAGTTCTTT. Translation: CASAGLVTYNEQFF.

The chain couples TRBV4-1 to TRBJ2-3; possibly TRBD2 for D (7 bases). Trimming removed 0 bases from V and 6 bases from J, with 13 bases in between. Germline loops: CDR1 MGHRA, CDR2 YSYEKL. This CDR3 has 15 amino acids. CDR3 bases: TGCGCCAGCAGCCAAGATCGGGGAGGGGGGGATACGCAGTATTTT. It is translated as CASSQDRGGGDTQYF.

The chain uses TRBV6-2 or TRBV6-3 and TRBJ2-7, with 8 bases lining up with TRBD1. CDR1 and CDR2 from the germline V gene are MNHEY and SVGEGT. V lost 6 bases to trimming and J lost 4 bases; unmatched junction nucleotides: 2. The length of the CDR3 is 12 residues. The CDR3: CASRYRGYEQYF. CDR3 DNA: TGTGCCAGCAGGTACAGGGGGTACGAGCAGTACTTC.

The sample holds a few counts of this clonotype. This chain joins TRBV20-1 and TRBJ2-5; 7 nucleotides line up with TRBD2. The CDR3 extends over 13 amino acids. J gave up 0 bases and V 3 bases, and 1 base lay outside the gene matches. Germline values: CDR1 DFQATT, CDR2 SNEGSKA (reference sequence). The CDR3 sequence is CSASGGNQETQYF. The DNA of the CDR3 is TGCAGTGCTAGCGGGGGGAACCAAGAGACCCAGTACTTC.

CDR3 nucleotide sequence: TGTGCCAGCAGTTTATATGGGCCCCACACCGGGGAGCTGTTTTTT. Translating gives CASSLYGPHTGELFF. This chain links TRBV27 with TRBJ2-2; D ambiguous. V was trimmed by 1 base and J by 3 bases, leaving 9 bases between them. Germline assignment: CDR1 MNHEY and CDR2 SMNVEV (reference sequence). The CDR3 is 15 amino acids.

This clonotype was found a few times. This chain links TRBV13 with TRBJ2-6, with D possibly being TRBD1 or TRBD2 (5 bases each). Per germline, CDR1 PRHDT and CDR2 FYEKMQ (reference sequence). The CDR3 has 18 residues. The V and J ends lost 5 bases and 1 base respectively, with 18 bases between them. The CDR3 region is CASSMGTSFQSGANVLTF. Here the CDR3 DNA reads TGTGCCAGCAGCATGGGGACCAGTTTCCAATCTGGGGCCAACGTCCTGACTTTC.

The chain has TRBV7-6 and TRBJ2-7; D is tentatively TRBD1 or TRBD2 (5 bases each). This CDR3 comprises 14 residues. Germline values: CDR1 SGHVS, CDR2 FNYEAQ. The V end was cut by 1 base, the J end by 6 bases, with 13 bases between. CDR3 region: CASSLGMRGAEQYF. The CDR3 region has the DNA TGTGCCAGCAGCTTAGGTATGAGGGGCGCCGAGCAGTACTTC.

The chain carries TRBV4-1 and TRBJ2-1, with D perhaps matching TRBD1 (6 bases). CDR3 size: 18 residues. V gave up 4 bases and J gave up 5 bases, with 24 bases separating them. Germline CDR1 reads MGHRA; CDR2 reads YSYEKL. CDR3 sequence: CASSLYPHTGNSDNEQFF. For the CDR3, the DNA is TGCGCCAGCAGCCTTTATCCACACACAGGGAATTCGGACAATGAGCAGTTCTTC.

The genes are TRBV10-3 and TRBJ2-5, with 7 bases lining up with TRBD1. Germline CDR1 is ENHRY and CDR2 is SYGVKD. V lost 0 bases and J lost 3; bases outside the gene matches: 13. CDR3 size: 18 residues. The CDR3 sequence: CAISESWVLGTAEETQYF. In DNA form, the CDR3 reads TGTGCCATCAGTGAGTCTTGGGTTTTAGGGACAGCGGAAGAGACCCAGTACTTC.

The sample holds a few counts of this clonotype. The chain uses TRBV2 and TRBJ2-3; no firm D call. Trimming pared 8 bases from V and 0 bases from J, leaving 24 bases between. Germline lookup yields CDR1 SNHLY and CDR2 FYNNEI. The CDR3 runs 18 residues. The CDR3 spells CASGLETTGLPSTDTQYF. The CDR3, as DNA: TGTGCCAGCGGGTTAGAAACCACTGGGCTACCCAGCACAGATACGCAGTATTTT.

The chain combines TRBV7-9 with TRBJ2-1; D unclear. This CDR3 is 13 amino acids long. Germline loops: CDR1 SEHNR, CDR2 FQNEAQ (reference sequence). V dropped 5 bases and J dropped 9 bases, with 14 bases sitting between them. CDR3: CASSTPLSVEQFF. The CDR3 coding sequence is TGTGCCAGCAGCACTCCTCTCAGCGTTGAGCAGTTCTTC.

There are a few counts of this clonotype. The V and J genes are TRBV6-4 and TRBJ2-2; TRBD2 agrees at 8 bases. Losses at the gene ends were 0 bases for V and 4 bases for J; bases not matched to a gene: 1. The CDR3 runs to 15 residues. The germline CDR1 and CDR2 sequences are MRHNA and SNTAGT. The CDR3 reads CASSDSREGTGELFF. As DNA, the CDR3 is TGTGCCAGCAGTGACTCACGGGAGGGCACCGGGGAGCTGTTTTTT.